The clone carrying this T cell receptor (beta chain) was seen a handful of times. Its antigen is still unknown. The data originate from a study of T-cell reconstitution after alpha-beta-depleted transplantation in children. Study findings and constraints: Several hundred graft clones that had expanded were reportedly the source of alpha-beta T cells about two months after transplant. Most T-cell counts and diversity one year after the transplant came from T cells that were newly produced. Surviving recipient cells, namely T cells and thymic progenitors, were the source of high day-60 TCRbeta diversity in some patients.

V was clipped by 1 base and J by 6 bases; unmatched bases: 2. Germline CDR1 is SNHLY and CDR2 is FYNNEI. There are 14 residues in the CDR3. Unique molecular identifiers were used in preparing the TCRbeta library. One entry per CDR3 protein results from TCRdb running MiXCR on the PCR reads. Here the sample spans 450,000 to 700,000 distinct CDR3 sequences, approximately 30% being singletons. This clonotype was obtained from a boy in the first two years of life with Wiskott-Aldrich syndrome, due to receive a stem cell transplant. V gene TRBV2 combines with J gene TRBJ1-5; 8 nucleotides align to TRBD1. This sample comprised PBMCs, obtained before TCRalphabeta/CD19-depleted stem cell transplant. This CDR3 is CASSEGQGFQPQHF. CDR3 DNA sequence: TGTGCCAGCAGTGAAGGACAGGGGTTTCAGCCCCAGCATTTT.